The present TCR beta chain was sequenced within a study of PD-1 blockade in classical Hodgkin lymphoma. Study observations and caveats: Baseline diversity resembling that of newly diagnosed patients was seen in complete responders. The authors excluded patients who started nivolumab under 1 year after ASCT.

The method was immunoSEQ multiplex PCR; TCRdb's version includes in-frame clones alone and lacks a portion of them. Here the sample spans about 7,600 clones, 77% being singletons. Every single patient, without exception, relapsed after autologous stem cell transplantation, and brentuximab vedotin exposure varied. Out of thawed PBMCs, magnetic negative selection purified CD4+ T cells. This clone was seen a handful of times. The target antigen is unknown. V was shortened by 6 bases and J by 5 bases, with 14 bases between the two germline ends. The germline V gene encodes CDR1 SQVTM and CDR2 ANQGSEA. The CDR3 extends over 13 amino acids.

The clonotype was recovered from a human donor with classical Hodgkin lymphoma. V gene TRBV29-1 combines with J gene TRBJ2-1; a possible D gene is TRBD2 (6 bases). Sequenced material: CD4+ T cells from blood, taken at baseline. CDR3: CSVAGRLNNEQFF. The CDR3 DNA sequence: TGCAGCGTAGCCGGGAGATTGAACAATGAGCAGTTCTTC.